This T cell receptor beta chain was profiled in a study of T cell responses to AZD1222 COVID-19 vaccine (dated by TCRdb to the early 2020s). Background for the entire study: TCR sequencing was performed for 233 trial participants, of whom around 200 were given two doses of AZD1222 and around 25 were given two doses of MenACWY control vaccine. Trial participants were enrolled by age into 18-55, 56-69 and 70-plus year subgroups, with roughly 150, 30 and 60 TCR-sequenced participants respectively.

V loses 3 bases, J loses 0 bases, and the germline ends lie 9 bases apart. The germline V gene specifies SGHVS as CDR1 and FQNEAQ as CDR2. The CDR3, from cysteine to phenylalanine, totals 15 residues. Just the 45-base CDR3 DNA is kept, in frame starting at base 1. Interpreted using the paper, the time point label stands for: about 28 days (+/-7) after the second vaccine dose. Sample treatment or condition, as interpreted from the label and publication: meningococcal conjugate vaccine given as trial control. Vaccinee samples were obtained from the UK trials COV001 and COV002, which included a single-blind randomized controlled phase 2/3 trial of AZD1222 (ChAdOx1 nCoV-19) in healthy adults. Trial participant PBMC samples were collected at day 0 and day 28 after the second dose for TCRbeta chain sequencing. The CDR3 regions of human TCRbeta chains were subjected to immunosequencing. On the authors' methods: Repertoire TCRs were matched against a reference library of SARS-CoV-2-specific TCRs generated with the MIRA antigen-specificity platform. Breadth meant the fraction of unique TCRs that were SARS-CoV-2-associated, whereas depth meant the fraction of total T cells that were SARS-CoV-2-associated. Using the MIRA data, each spike-specific TCR was assigned both to the spike region to which the TCR was reactive and to a CD4 or CD8 class. Log10-transformed breadth and depth values were compared by one-way ANOVA with Sidak's multiple comparisons tests. TCRdb took over this immuneACCESS table, retaining in-frame rearrangements with V and J assigned. Such tables are incomplete; in checked studies, under half of the missing clones stem from an unresolved V gene, and the remainder is unexplained. That table gives V, J and clone size, and the DNA gave D and trimming. This sample is represented by some 180,000 clones; approximately 92% of them were singletons. The top ten hold under 1.1% of the sample.

As for this clone: Its recognized antigen is unknown. No base-level quality is on record; no much larger clone is a single base apart.

Here is what the overall study found, with its caveats: The whole spike protein was spanned by vaccine-associated CD4 TCRs, and dominant responses were seen in regions 160-218 and 743-854. In the small 56-69-year group, the increase in depth fell short of significance, most likely because of low power. Because no samples from the day 14 peak response were available, repertoires could be characterized only after the peak T cell response. After two AZD1222 doses, spike-specific TCR breadth and depth were significantly higher than at day 0 and than in MenACWY recipients. Participants were mostly white British, with more females than males. The authors suggested clonal diversity may have been underestimated. Conclusions about previously exposed vaccinees are limited, since just a handful of AZD1222 recipients were seropositive for SARS-CoV-2 at baseline. Nearly half of unique spike-specific TCRs reportedly recognized epitopes outside regions mutated in the B.1.351 and B.1.1.7 variants.

The sequencing here drew on peripheral blood, taken 28 days after the second dose of the MenACWY control vaccine. This TCR was sampled from an adult who received the MenACWY meningococcal vaccine as a control. Recombination joined TRBV7-8 with TRBJ2-1; no confident D gene assignment can be made. The DNA reads TGTGCCAGCAGCTTTACAGTGAGCTCCTACAATGAGCAGTTCTTC. Translated, this gives CASSFTVSSYNEQFF.